This passage covers 12 T cell receptor beta chains from one sample sequenced in a study of human T cells and chemical hapten exposure. Time point here: pre-sensitization, week 0. Treatment indicated: therapeutic diphenylcyclopropenone sensitization with weekly scalp DPC. One entry per CDR3 protein results from TCRdb running MiXCR on the RACE reads. The profile shows some 98,000 distinct CDR3 sequences, approximately 11% of them singletons. The sequencing used whole blood, collected in connection with sensitization to the hapten diphenylcyclopropenone (DPC). The receptors were sampled from a woman in her sixties with alopecia areata. Some clones in this sample may be carry-over from other donors' samples.

This clonotype was counted a few times. This chain connects TRBV28 to TRBJ2-6; a weak D match, TRBD1 (6 bases). The CDR3 runs to 17 residues. Trimming shortened V by 7 bases and J by 1 base, and 17 bases separated the two germline ends. Germline V gives CDR1 MDHEN, CDR2 SYDVKM. The CDR3 DNA reads TGTGCCAGCACATCCGGACAGATTATTTCTGGGGCCAACGTCCTGACTTTC. Translation gives CASTSGQIISGANVLTF.

This clonotype has ten or more counts. The chain combines TRBV12-3 or TRBV12-4 with TRBJ1-1; 7 bases align to TRBD1. The CDR3 extends over 14 amino acids. V shed 6 bases and J 4 bases; nucleotides not matched to a gene: 8. CDR3 bases: TGTGCCAGCAGCCTTGACAGGGATGGCACTGAAGCTTTCTTT. It yields the protein CASSLDRDGTEAFF.

In its sample, this clonotype was seen a few times. The CDR3 DNA sequence: TGTGCCAGCAGCTTATGGTCAGCGAACACCGGGGAGCTGTTTTTT. Amino acids: CASSLWSANTGELFF. The chain has TRBV11-2 and TRBJ2-2; D is unresolved. Trimming took off 2 bases at V and 0 bases at J, with 7 bases between the two ends. Germline V CDR1 and CDR2: SGHAT, FQNNGV. This CDR3 comprises 15 residues.

J is TRBJ1-2 and V is TRBV12-3 or TRBV12-4, with D perhaps TRBD1 (6 bases). The CDR3 contains 14 residues. V was shortened by 2 bases and J by 7 bases, with 14 bases between the two germline ends. CDR3 in amino acids: CASSLLPGGAGYTF. The CDR3 coding sequence is TGTGCCAGCAGTTTACTTCCGGGGGGCGCTGGCTACACCTTC.

There are a few counts of this clonotype. V and J are TRBV7-9 and TRBJ2-7, with a tentative D call TRBD1 (5 bases). The length of the CDR3 is 13 residues. The V gene's germline CDR1 is SEHNR and CDR2 FQNEAQ (reference sequence). V was trimmed by 5 bases and J by 6 bases, leaving 14 bases between them. In DNA form, the CDR3 reads TGTGCCAGCAGCCCCATAGGTAGGGGCGAGCAGTACTTC. It yields the protein CASSPIGRGEQYF.

This clonotype appeared many times. The CDR3 here is CASRGTPADTQYF. The CDR3, as DNA: TGTGCCAGCCGGGGCACCCCGGCAGATACGCAGTATTTT. This chain joins TRBV6-5 and TRBJ2-3, with D possibly called TRBD1 or TRBD2 (5 bases each). CDR3 length: 13 amino acids. The V gene lost 8 bases and the J gene lost 4 bases, with 13 bases spanning the gap. Looked up from germline, CDR1 is MNHEY and CDR2 is SVGAGI.

This clonotype occurred many times. The chain combines TRBV7-8 with TRBJ2-2, with D hard to call. The CDR3 is 14 amino acids. The germline V gene encodes CDR1 SGHVS and CDR2 FQNEAQ. Deletions cut 5 bases from V and 5 bases from J, with 12 bases between. In DNA form, the CDR3 reads TGTGCCAGCAGCCCCATGGGGAAGACCGGGGAGCTGTTTTTT. Translated, it gives CASSPMGKTGELFF. The full variable domain, rest sourced from reference TRBV7-8 and TRBJ2-2, is GAGVSQSPRYKVAKRGQDVALRCDPISGHVSLFWYQQALGQGPEFLTYFQNEAQLDKSGLPSDRFFAERPEGSVSTLKIQRTQQEDSAVYLCASSPMGKTGELFFGEGSRLTVL.

This clonotype was found many times. The chain joins TRBV2 to TRBJ1-6, with 12 nucleotides matching TRBD1. The trim removed 5 bases at V and 9 bases at J, leaving 5 bases unmatched. There are 15 residues in the CDR3. Germline V lookup: CDR1 SNHLY, CDR2 FYNNEI. The CDR3 is CASSRGTGGFSPLHF. Written as DNA, the CDR3 is TGTGCCAGCAGTCGCGGGACAGGGGGCTTTTCACCCCTCCACTTT.

The table lists this clonotype with many counts. The V call is TRBV9, the J call TRBJ2-4; 8 positions match TRBD1. This CDR3 contains 21 residues. Germline V gene sequence: CDR1 SGDLS, CDR2 YYNGEE. V was clipped by 3 bases and J by 0 bases; unmatched bases: 20. CDR3 bases: TGTGCCAGCAGCGGCCGGCCCACCCGGGACAGGAAGCAATTAGCCAAAAACATTCAGTACTTC. Protein sequence: CASSGRPTRDRKQLAKNIQYF.

This clonotype was picked up a small number of times. V gene TRBV6-2 or TRBV6-3 combines with J gene TRBJ2-3; D is unresolved. The CDR3 contains 16 residues. Germline lookup yields CDR1 MNHEY and CDR2 SVGEGT. Trimming removed 5 bases at V and 2 bases at J, with 17 bases between. CDR3 residues: CASSPLESDITDTQYF. The CDR3, as DNA: TGTGCCAGCAGTCCGTTGGAGAGCGATATCACAGATACGCAGTATTTT.

This clonotype was observed many times. This chain uses TRBV7-9 with TRBJ2-7; D may be TRBD2 (5 bases). Germline CDR1 is SEHNR and CDR2 is FQNEAQ (reference sequence). Trimming removed 5 bases from V and 7 bases from J, with 15 bases in between. The CDR3 consists of 13 residues. The chain's CDR3 is CASSNLRDREQYF. As DNA, the CDR3 is TGTGCCAGCAGCAACCTCCGGGATCGGGAGCAGTACTTC. The full variable domain, its missing parts supplied by reference TRBV7-9 and TRBJ2-7, is DTGVSQNPRHKITKRGQNVTFRCDPISEHNRLYWYRQTLGQGPEFLTYFQNEAQLEKSRLLSDRFSAERPKGSFSTLEIQRTEQGDSAMYLCASSNLRDREQYFGPGTRLTVT.

The gene calls are TRBV7-3 and TRBJ2-6, with D maybe TRBD1 (6 bases). Germline V gene sequence: CDR1 SGHTA, CDR2 FQGTGA. The CDR3 totals 15 residues. V gave up 5 bases and J gave up 4 bases, with 12 bases separating them. The CDR3 loop reads CASSTQGLGANVLTF. The CDR3 bases are TGTGCCAGCAGCACCCAGGGGCTCGGGGCCAACGTCCTGACTTTC.